This T cell receptor beta chain derives from a study of early T cells in non-severe SARS-CoV-2 infection (dated by TCRdb to the early 2020s). Context from the whole study: Bulk RNA from unsorted whole blood was used for TCR sequencing, so alpha and beta chains could not be paired.

The CDR3 starts with the cysteine, ends with the phenylalanine, and has 12 residues. Just CDR3 DNA is preserved here, 36 bases in frame from base 1. V sheds 3 bases and J sheds 7 bases, leaving 10 bases between their ends. According to the germline V gene, CDR1 reads KGHSH and CDR2 reads LQKENI. On this clonotype itself: There is no known antigen for this receptor. Base qualities were left out, and no much larger clone turns up one base away.

Set within a cohort of healthcare workers in London, UK, this nested case-control study involved weekly PCR testing of nasopharyngeal swabs along with blood sampling. Healthcare workers were recruited between 23 and 31 March 2020, during the week of the UK lockdown, and were followed weekly for up to about 15 weeks. Library method: 5' RACE. Reads for this sample came from a NextSeq 500. In the TCR library protocol, unique molecular identifiers were attached to individual cDNA molecules to correct for PCR bias and sequencing error. TCR alpha and beta chains were both sequenced, and the abundances of alpha and beta sequences in each sample were closely correlated with each other. Under the source paper's analysis protocol: V gene, J gene and CDR3 annotation of TCR sequences was performed with Decombinator V4. Expanded TCRs were defined as changing significantly between any two time points under a Poisson model with p below 0.0001. TCR abundances were normalised to the total number of TCRs sequenced in each sample and reported as counts per million. MAIT TCRs were defined by TRAV1-2 paired with TRAJ12, TRAJ20 or TRAJ33, and iNKT TCRs by TRAV10 paired with TRAJ18. VDJdb, accessed 1 November 2021, was searched for CMV, EBV and SARS-CoV-2 annotated TCRs, with TCRs annotated for multiple antigens excluded. Using fastp at Q25 and MiXCR, TCRdb reprocessed the public reads and kept productive beta chains. CDR3 protein duplicates are merged, each entry listing the most common genes and DNA. These V and J calls derive from TCRdb rather than the authors' analysis. This sample holds about 48,000 distinct CDR3 sequences; roughly 5.3% were observed only once. The ten largest clonotypes hold 4.5% to 5.5% of the sample.

What the research found in general, with its limitations: VDJdb matching was skewed toward anti-spike CD8 responses, so virus-specific expansions were likely underestimated and private and CD4 specificities were missed.

Sequencing used whole blood. This receptor was obtained from an adult who was a healthcare worker with PCR-confirmed SARS-CoV-2 infection or an uninfected control (not recorded which). The rearrangement combines TRBV18 with TRBJ2-7; the D gene remains uncertain. The nucleotide sequence reads TGTGCCAGCTCACCCGACATGAAAGAGCAGTACTTC. This yields the protein CASSPDMKEQYF. The full variable domain, completed from the reference TRBV18 and TRBJ2-7 proteins outside the CDR3, reads NAGVMQNPRHLVRRRGQEARLRCSPMKGHSHVYWYRQLPEEGLKFMVYLQKENIIDESGMPKERFSAEFPKEGPSILRIQQVVRGDSAAYFCASSPDMKEQYFGPGTRLTVT.